This TCR beta chain derives from a study of OX40 agonist ivuxolimab in advanced cancers. Overall study context: Therapy given before enrollment (anti-PD-1, anti-PD-L1 or anti-CTLA-4) was allowed, and 30% to 50% had some.

Sequencing used immunoSEQ multiplex PCR; TCRdb keeps in-frame clones, though not all of them. The data show fewer than 60,000 clones, roughly four fifths seen once. The CDR3 has 15 amino acids. CDR1 and CDR2 from the germline V gene are MGHRA and YSYEKL. Trimming took 0 bases from V and 6 from J, leaving 11 bases between them. The study, taken as a whole, reports: Dose levels from 0.1 to 3.0 mg/kg saw CD4+ and CD8+ blood T cells expand clonally by week 6.

On this clone itself: Its antigen is unknown.

The sample consisted of CD4+ or CD8+ T cells sorted from blood, taken in a trial of the OX40 agonist ivuxolimab. The TCR originated in an adult with an advanced solid tumor such as melanoma, head and neck, liver or kidney cancer. The J gene is TRBJ2-2, the V gene TRBV4-1; D is unclear. The CDR3 nucleotides read TGCGCCAGCAGCCAAGATAGGCTAGGGCCCGGGGAGCTGTTTTTT. Protein product: CASSQDRLGPGELFF.